This is a list of T cell receptor beta chains from one sample in a study of blood T cell repertoires in COVID-19. TCRdb's table, derived via immunoSEQ multiplex PCR, lists solely in-frame clones and lacks some. The sample has 72,000 or so clones; about 85% are singletons. Material: peripheral blood. These receptor sequences come from a woman aged 80 or over with active or convalescent COVID-19. CDR3s include the opening cysteine and the closing phenylalanine or tryptophan.

J gene | V gene | CDR3 protein
TRBJ2-7 | TRBV12-5 | CASGLDSSYEQYF
TRBJ1-2 | TRBV19 | CASSRRGKGTELNYGYTF
TRBJ2-7 | TRBV4-3 | CASSQDRTSYFHEQYF
TRBJ2-1 | TRBV9 | CASSPNSHNEQFF
TRBJ2-2 | TRBV18 | CASSPYREGTGELFF
TRBJ2-5 | TRBV7-9 | CASSLESGVQYF
TRBJ2-7 | TRBV15 | CATSSGAQGREQYF
TRBJ2-7 | TRBV15 | CATSRDSATYEQYF
TRBJ2-1 | TRBV5-5 | CASSQRTQGVLDNEQFF
TRBJ1-1 | TRBV5-1 | CASSLDRGDTEAFF
TRBJ1-4 | TRBV28 | CASSPRGGRGNEKLFF
TRBJ2-3 | TRBV5-1 | CASSWKTSTATDTQYF
TRBJ2-3 | TRBV7-3 | CASSFTGGSTDTQYF
TRBJ2-7 | TRBV10-1 | CASSEGQAPFGQYF
TRBJ2-5 | TRBV28 | CATRGLVVVGAQYF
TRBJ2-1 | TRBV4-3 | CASSQVGPGDEQFF
TRBJ1-5 | TRBV7-8 | CASSLSGRDQPQHF
TRBJ2-5 | TRBV27 | CASSRGAAQETQYF
TRBJ2-7 | TRBV5-8 | CASSSERGRYEQYF
TRBJ2-7 | TRBV5-1 | CASSPTSPLPRGRTYEQYF
TRBJ2-5 | TRBV21-1 | CASSNPIKVQEETQYF
TRBJ2-7 | TRBV12-3/TRBV12-4 | CASSPTTSYEQYF
TRBJ2-3 | TRBV6-5 | CASSRAAPTDTQYF
TRBJ1-3 | TRBV6-5 | CASSLLGQAGNTIYF
TRBJ2-2 | TRBV5-4 | CASSRERNTGELFF
TRBJ1-1 | TRBV5-1 | CASGSVGQGGKTEAFF
TRBJ2-1 | TRBV27 | CASSLRLAGAVGNEQFF
TRBJ2-3 | TRBV3-1/TRBV3-2 | CASSRKGGRTDTQYF
TRBJ2-7 | TRBV2 | CAWTGADEQYF
TRBJ2-5 | TRBV5-1 | CASNIAGGPRETQYF
TRBJ2-3 | TRBV28 | CASSIAGGRGDTQYF
TRBJ1-6 | TRBV19 | CASSSPRDRERRGSPLHF
TRBJ1-6 | TRBV2 | CARTPGTKNSPLHF
TRBJ1-2 | TRBV4-1 | CASSQDPVQGVGYGYTF
TRBJ1-3 | TRBV7-2 | CASSLERGGNTIYF
TRBJ1-2 | TRBV6-2/TRBV6-3 | CASSNMIQGATFGYTF
TRBJ2-7 | TRBV14 | CASSQGSSGGPYEQYF
TRBJ2-5 | TRBV7-2 | CASSPLTQLQETQYF
TRBJ2-2 | TRBV28 | CASREQYGEPFF
TRBJ1-5 | TRBV15 | CATSRDPRGRGQPQHF
TRBJ2-7 | TRBV11-3 | CASSTSLGTGAHEQYF
TRBJ1-1 | TRBV7-2 | CASFTGGLGTEAFF
TRBJ1-5 | TRBV5-8 | CASNPGTATYSNQPQHF